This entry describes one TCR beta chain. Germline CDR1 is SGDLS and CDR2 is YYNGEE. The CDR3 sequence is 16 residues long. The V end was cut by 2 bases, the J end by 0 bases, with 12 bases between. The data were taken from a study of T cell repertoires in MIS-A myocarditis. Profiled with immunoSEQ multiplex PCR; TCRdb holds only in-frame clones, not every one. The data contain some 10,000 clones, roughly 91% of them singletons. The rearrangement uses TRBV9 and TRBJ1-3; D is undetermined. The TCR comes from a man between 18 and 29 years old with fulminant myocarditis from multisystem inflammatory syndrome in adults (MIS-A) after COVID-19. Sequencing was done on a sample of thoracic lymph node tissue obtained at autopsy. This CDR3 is CASSVTTATSGNTIYF. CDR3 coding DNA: TGTGCCAGCAGCGTGACGACGGCCACCTCTGGAAACACCATATATTTT.